This passage covers 20 T cell receptor beta chains from one sample sequenced in a study of cytomegalovirus exposure and HLA in healthy donors. Sequenced by immunoSEQ multiplex PCR; TCRdb stores in-frame clones only, minus some. The profile shows roughly 60,000 clones, approximately 90% of them singletons. The specimen sequenced was PBMCs. These receptors were obtained from a woman younger than 35 in good health and CMV-seronegative.

The chain joins TRBV11-1 to TRBJ2-3; no definite D call. Trimming stripped 0 bases from V and 3 bases from J, with 7 bases between. Germline CDR1 and CDR2: SGHAT and FQDESV (reference sequence). CDR3 length: 14 residues. The CDR3: CASSLAGGTDTQYF. DNA of the CDR3: TGTGCCAGCAGCTTAGCTGGCGGAACAGATACGCAGTATTTT.

The rearrangement joins TRBV19 to TRBJ2-3; 12 nucleotides line up with TRBD2. Trimming took 4 bases from V and 3 from J; bases not matched to a gene: 14. In germline, CDR1 is LNHDA, CDR2 SQIVND (reference sequence). This CDR3 is 19 amino acids long. This CDR3 is CASSTRLAGARVGTDTQYF. As DNA, the CDR3 is TGTGCCAGTAGTACCCGACTAGCGGGAGCCCGTGTGGGAACAGATACGCAGTATTTT.

This chain links TRBV9 with TRBJ2-3, with 8 bases lining up with TRBD1. Germline values: CDR1 SGDLS, CDR2 YYNGEE. The J segment lost 6 bases and the V segment lost 4 bases, leaving 7 bases of the junction unmatched. The CDR3 runs 14 residues. CDR3 loop: CASSTTGGLDTQYF. CDR3 sequence (DNA): TGTGCCAGCAGCACCACAGGGGGTTTGGATACGCAGTATTTT.

V and J are TRBV29-1 and TRBJ2-1; D might be TRBD1 (5 bases). Germline CDR1 and CDR2: SQVTM and ANQGSEA. CDR3 size: 13 residues. Trimming removed 5 bases at V and 3 bases at J, with 11 bases between. Here the CDR3 DNA reads TGCAGCGTTCGACAGACAGACTACAATGAGCAGTTCTTC. The encoded protein is CSVRQTDYNEQFF.

V is TRBV4-3 and J is TRBJ2-1, with 11 bases identical to TRBD2. With 1 base clipped from V and 10 bases from J, the junction kept 15 bases outside the gene matches. Per the germline V gene, CDR1 is LGHNA and CDR2 is YSLEER. This CDR3 region has 18 residues. The CDR3 region has the DNA TGCGCCAGCAGCCAAGGAACGACCGGGACTAGCGGACTCGGGGAGCAGTTCTTC. Translation: CASSQGTTGTSGLGEQFF.

The gene calls are TRBV10-1 and TRBJ2-3; no clear D gene. Trimming cost V 2 bases and J 6 bases, with 12 bases left between them. This CDR3 spans 14 amino acids. Germline values: CDR1 WNHNN, CDR2 SYGVQD (reference sequence). In nucleotides, the CDR3 is TGCGCCAGCAGTGAGAACGACTTGCCTGATACGCAGTATTTT. Translation gives CASSENDLPDTQYF.

The chain has TRBV5-1 and TRBJ2-4; 7 nucleotides match TRBD1. Germline trimming cut 4 bases from V and 6 bases from J; bases unmatched to any gene: 4. CDR3 size: 13 residues. In germline, CDR1 is SGHRS, CDR2 YFSETQ. The CDR3: CASSQNRGNIQYF. The CDR3 DNA sequence: TGCGCCAGCAGCCAAAACAGGGGAAACATTCAGTACTTC.

The CDR3 spells CASNPTGRRTDTQYF. DNA of the CDR3: TGTGCCAGCAACCCGACAGGCCGACGCACAGATACGCAGTATTTT. The rearrangement uses TRBV7-9 and TRBJ2-3; D is possibly TRBD1 (6 bases). The germline V gene encodes CDR1 SEHNR and CDR2 FQNEAQ (reference sequence). The CDR3 length is 15 residues. Trimming shortened V by 7 bases and J by 1 base, and 15 bases separated the two germline ends.

V and J are TRBV13 and TRBJ2-7; 7 positions agree with TRBD1. Per the germline V gene, CDR1 is PRHDT and CDR2 is FYEKMQ (reference sequence). J was trimmed by 5 bases and V by 3 bases; bases with no gene match: 4. This CDR3 contains 13 residues. The CDR3 DNA reads TGTGCCAGCAGCTTGTTCAGGGGGAACGAGCAGTACTTC. Translated: CASSLFRGNEQYF.

This chain joins TRBV28 and TRBJ2-1; 9 nucleotides line up with TRBD2. The CDR3 is 16 amino acids. J was trimmed by 6 bases and V by 4 bases; bases with no gene match: 10. The germline gives CDR1 MDHEN, CDR2 SYDVKM. As DNA, the CDR3 is TGTGCCAGCAGTTCTCCCCCGAATAGCGGGAGCAATGAGCAGTTCTTC. The encoded protein is CASSSPPNSGSNEQFF.

The genes are TRBV6-5 and TRBJ2-2, with TRBD2 identical over 7 bases. This CDR3 spans 14 amino acids. CDR1 and CDR2 (germline): MNHEY, SVGAGI. Losses at the gene ends were 6 bases for V and 3 bases for J; bases not matched to a gene: 4. CDR3 residues: CASRRGEDTGELFF. DNA of the CDR3: TGTGCCAGCAGACGGGGGGAGGACACCGGGGAGCTGTTTTTT.

The chain uses TRBV15 and TRBJ2-3, with D possibly matching TRBD1 (6 bases). The CDR3 runs to 13 residues. Germline CDR1 and CDR2: LNHNV and YYDKDF (reference sequence). Trimming removed 8 bases at V and 0 bases at J, with 9 bases between. CDR3 loop: CATQGHSTDTQYF. The CDR3 DNA follows: TGTGCCACCCAGGGACATAGCACAGATACGCAGTATTTT.

This chain joins TRBV5-1 and TRBJ1-1, with D perhaps TRBD1 (5 bases). With 4 bases removed from V and 0 bases from J, the gap between germline ends came to 10 bases. The CDR3 sequence is 14 residues long. Germline V lookup: CDR1 SGHRS, CDR2 YFSETQ. The chain's CDR3 is CASSEGELNTEAFF. The CDR3 DNA follows: TGCGCCAGCAGCGAAGGGGAACTGAACACTGAAGCTTTCTTT.

The CDR3, as DNA: TGCAGTGCTAGACTGGCCCATGAGCAGTTCTTC. Amino acids: CSARLAHEQFF. This chain links TRBV20-1 with TRBJ2-1; D is unclear. This CDR3 has 11 amino acids. Germline V CDR1 and CDR2: DFQATT, SNEGSKA (reference sequence). V lost 2 bases, J lost 8 bases, and 7 bases lay in between.

This rearrangement joins TRBV30 to TRBJ2-5; D not certain. The CDR3 extends over 11 amino acids. Trimming left V 1 base short and J 7 bases short, with 7 bases between. Looked up from germline, CDR1 is GTSNPN and CDR2 is SVGIG (reference sequence). Here the CDR3 reads CAWSAYGTQYF. CDR3 nucleotides: TGTGCCTGGAGTGCGTACGGGACCCAGTACTTC. Full variable domain (remainder filled in from reference TRBV30 and TRBJ2-5): SQTIHQWPATLVQPVGSPLSLECTVEGTSNPNLYWYRQAAGRGLQLLFYSVGIGQISSEVPQNLSASRPQDRQFILSSKKLLLSDSGFYLCAWSAYGTQYFGPGTRLLVL.

The chain has TRBV5-6 and TRBJ1-5, with TRBD1 as a possible D gene (5 bases). The CDR3 spans 13 residues. Trimming removed 2 bases from V and 4 bases from J, with 7 bases in between. Germline V CDR1 and CDR2: SGHDT, YYEEEE. CDR3 sequence (DNA): TGTGCCAGCAGCTTTGGGGGGAATCAGCCCCAGCATTTT. It codes for CASSFGGNQPQHF.

This clone was seen a single time. The chain is built from TRBV4-3 and TRBJ2-6; 9 bases line up with TRBD2. With 3 bases clipped from V and 2 bases from J, the junction kept 5 bases outside the gene matches. The germline gives CDR1 LGHNA, CDR2 YSLEER. There are 17 residues in the CDR3. The CDR3 nucleotides are TGCGCCAGCAGCCATGTAGCGGGAGAGACTGGGGCCAACGTCCTGACTTTC. Its translation: CASSHVAGETGANVLTF.

This chain uses TRBV5-8 with TRBJ2-3, with D possibly matching TRBD2 (5 bases). The germline CDR1 and CDR2 sequences are SGHTS and YDEGEE. This CDR3 comprises 15 residues. The V end lost 1 base, the J end lost 0 bases, and 9 bases lay between the germline ends. CDR3 DNA sequence: TGTGCCAGCAGCTTGCCCGGGGTTAGCACAGATACGCAGTATTTT. This codes for CASSLPGVSTDTQYF.

The rearrangement uses TRBV2 and TRBJ2-1; 9 positions agree with TRBD2. In germline, CDR1 is SNHLY, CDR2 FYNNEI. V shed 8 bases, J shed 7 bases, and the junction held 12 bases outside the gene matches. The CDR3 sequence is 15 residues long. CDR3: CASRREAGGMNEQFF. The CDR3 nucleotides read TGTGCCAGCCGCAGGGAGGCGGGGGGGATGAATGAGCAGTTCTTC.

V is TRBV5-1 and J is TRBJ2-3; no firm D call. V was pared by 1 base and J by 3 bases, with 12 bases between. From germline, CDR1 is SGHRS and CDR2 YFSETQ. This CDR3 is built from 15 residues. The CDR3 coding sequence is TGCGCCAGCAGCTTGAGTGCGGAACTAACAGATACGCAGTATTTT. Translating gives CASSLSAELTDTQYF.